The clone carrying this TCR beta chain has only a few counts. Semi-nested PCR with Nested Universal Primer A followed constant-region reverse priming of full-length variable regions. TCRdb analysed the 5' RACE reads with MiXCR anew, one entry per CDR3 protein. Among 50,000 to 65,000 distinct CDR3 sequences listed, roughly 28% were seen once. Trimming removed 6 bases from V and 5 bases from J, with 24 bases in between. The CDR3 has 17 residues. Germline V gives CDR1 MNHNS, CDR2 SASEGT. This receptor was taken from a female donor with breast cancer. The chain carries TRBV6-1 and TRBJ2-3; D might be TRBD2 (6 bases). Input material: tumor-infiltrating memory CD4+ T cells sorted from the breast tumor. Described subset: memory CD4+ T cells, CD4+CD45RO+CD25-. CDR3 sequence reads: CASSVALGGMGGDTQYF. CDR3 nucleotides: TGTGCCAGCAGCGTTGCCCTTGGGGGTATGGGAGGAGATACGCAGTATTTT.